One and the same sample provided the 22 T cell receptor beta chains below, sequenced in a study of shared clonotypes between healthy human individuals. Generated by immunoSEQ multiplex PCR, the TCRdb table keeps only in-frame clones and is missing some. The sample carries about 2.4 million clones, around 90% recorded once. The sample was naive CD4+ T cells sorted from blood. Subset defined: CD45RA+ positively selected. The receptor set was obtained from a man between 18 and 29 years old in good health.

J is TRBJ1-2 and V is TRBV6-6, with a weak D call TRBD1 (5 bases). The CDR3 is 14 amino acids. Germline V lookup: CDR1 MNHNY, CDR2 SVGAGI (reference sequence). Trimming removed 3 bases from V and 0 bases from J, with 8 bases in between. The CDR3 DNA is TGTGCCAGCAGTTATGAGGGACCTAACTATGGCTACACCTTC. It yields the protein CASSYEGPNYGYTF.

In regard to this clone: The identical CDR3 is also encoded by other nucleotide sequences in the sample. The rearrangement links TRBV30 to TRBJ1-5; D perhaps matches TRBD1 (6 bases). The CDR3 length is 15 residues. Trimming cost V 2 bases and J 1 base, with 12 bases left between them. Germline lookup yields CDR1 GTSNPN and CDR2 SVGIG (reference sequence). CDR3: CAWSTGQSSNQPQHF. DNA for the CDR3: TGTGCCTGGAGTACCGGACAGTCCAGCAATCAGCCCCAGCATTTT.

Here the CDR3 reads CASSLRPPQGTGELFF. Written as DNA, the CDR3 is TGTGCCAGCAGCTTACGGCCCCCCCAAGGCACCGGGGAGCTGTTTTTT. The V gene is TRBV5-4, the J gene TRBJ2-2; D is undetermined. Between the trimmed V and J ends, which lost 2 bases and 4 bases, there was a span of 15 bases. Germline V CDR1 and CDR2: SGHNT, YYREEE (reference sequence). The CDR3 is 16 residues long.

The chain couples TRBV19 to TRBJ2-3; the D is unclear. Per the germline V gene, CDR1 is LNHDA and CDR2 is SQIVND (reference sequence). The CDR3 totals 14 residues. Between the trimmed V and J ends, which lost 5 bases and 0 bases, there was a span of 9 bases. The CDR3 here is CASSPEASTDTQYF. CDR3 DNA sequence: TGTGCCAGTAGTCCCGAGGCTAGCACAGATACGCAGTATTTT.

The chain carries TRBV5-1 and TRBJ2-7; tentatively, D is TRBD1 (5 bases). Germline V gives CDR1 SGHRS, CDR2 YFSETQ. CDR3 length: 15 residues. V shed 2 bases and J shed 5 bases, with 17 bases lying between them. CDR3: CASSLIAGINNEQYF. In DNA, the CDR3 is TGCGCCAGCAGCTTAATTGCAGGGATCAACAACGAGCAGTACTTC.

This clone was counted between two and nine times. This chain joins TRBV5-4 and TRBJ1-1; D is perhaps TRBD1 (5 bases). This CDR3 region has 13 residues. Germline lookup yields CDR1 SGHNT and CDR2 YYREEE (reference sequence). V lost 5 bases, J lost 1 base, and 9 bases lay in between. The CDR3 DNA is TGTGCCAGCAGGCCAGGGAAGAACACTGAAGCTTTCTTT. Protein: CASRPGKNTEAFF.

The chain joins TRBV6-1 to TRBJ2-7; D unresolved. This CDR3 has 14 residues. CDR1 and CDR2 (germline): MNHNS, SASEGT. With 5 bases removed from V and 2 bases from J, the gap between germline ends came to 13 bases. The CDR3: CASSRQPTAYEQYF. In DNA form, the CDR3 reads TGTGCCAGCAGTAGGCAGCCAACCGCCTACGAGCAGTACTTC.

The genes are TRBV18 and TRBJ2-4; tentatively, D is TRBD1 or TRBD2 (5 bases each). The V end was cut by 3 bases, the J end by 16 bases, with 16 bases between. Looked up from germline, CDR1 is KGHSH and CDR2 is LQKENI. The CDR3 totals 12 residues. CDR3 sequence reads: CASSPYVGDTYF. DNA for the CDR3: TGTGCCAGCTCACCCTATGTGGGGGATACTTACTTC. Full variable domain (missing parts from reference TRBV18 and TRBJ2-4): NAGVMQNPRHLVRRRGQEARLRCSPMKGHSHVYWYRQLPEEGLKFMVYLQKENIIDESGMPKERFSAEFPKEGPSILRIQQVVRGDSAAYFCASSPYVGDTYFGAGTRLSVL.

Worth noting for this clone: The sample contains more than one DNA sequence encoding this CDR3. The chain couples TRBV5-1 to TRBJ2-7; D gene ambiguous. Germline CDR1 is SGHRS and CDR2 is YFSETQ. CDR3 length: 14 residues. Trimming removed 0 bases at V and 2 bases at J, with 9 bases between. Here the CDR3 reads CASSLGVGTYEQYF. Written as DNA, the CDR3 is TGCGCCAGCAGCTTGGGGGTCGGAACCTACGAGCAGTACTTC.

The chain recombines TRBV14 with TRBJ2-7, with a weak D call TRBD1 (6 bases). Trimming shortened V by 1 base and J by 3 bases, and 10 bases separated the two germline ends. Germline V lookup: CDR1 SGHDN, CDR2 FVKESK. The CDR3 runs 14 residues. CDR3 in DNA: TGTGCCAGCAGCCAAGCAGGGGCCCGCTACGAGCAGTACTTC. It is translated as CASSQAGARYEQYF.

The chain links TRBV29-1 to TRBJ1-4; a weak D match, TRBD1 (6 bases). The CDR3 spans 14 residues. CDR1 and CDR2 (germline): SQVTM, ANQGSEA. With 3 bases removed from V and 4 bases from J, the gap between germline ends came to 12 bases. The CDR3 DNA is TGCAGCGTTGACATAAGGGGGAATAATGAAAAACTGTTTTTT. The encoded protein is CSVDIRGNNEKLFF. Drawing the rest from reference TRBV29-1 and TRBJ1-4, the complete variable domain is SAVISQKPSRDICQRGTSLTIQCQVDSQVTMMFWYRQQPGQSLTLIATANQGSEATYESGFVIDKFPISRPNLTFSTLTVSNMSPEDSSIYLCSVDIRGNNEKLFFGSGTQLSVL.

This clone was counted once. V is TRBV11-2 and J is TRBJ1-4, with a tentative D call TRBD1 (5 bases). Germline V gives CDR1 SGHAT, CDR2 FQNNGV. V was shortened by 3 bases and J by 6 bases, with 14 bases between the two germline ends. The CDR3 extends over 15 amino acids. The CDR3 DNA reads TGTGCCAGCAGCTTGACTGGTCAGGGACATGAAAAACTGTTTTTT. As protein: CASSLTGQGHEKLFF.

This chain connects TRBV28 to TRBJ2-7, with D possibly matching TRBD1 (6 bases). The CDR3 extends over 14 amino acids. Trimming cost V 3 bases and J 6 bases, with 15 bases left between them. CDR1 is MDHEN, CDR2 SYDVKM, per germline. The CDR3 loop reads CASSLGHPMGEQYF. CDR3 nucleotide sequence: TGTGCCAGCAGTTTGGGACACCCTATGGGCGAGCAGTACTTC.

This chain links TRBV11-2 with TRBJ2-2; D might be TRBD2 (5 bases). CDR3 length: 16 residues. Deletions cut 2 bases from V and 1 base from J, with 11 bases between. Germline CDR1 and CDR2: SGHAT and FQNNGV. The CDR3 DNA reads as TGTGCCAGCAGCTTAAGCGGTAGAGGGAACACCGGGGAGCTGTTTTTT. Protein product: CASSLSGRGNTGELFF.

V gene TRBV14 combines with J gene TRBJ2-3; no clear D. CDR3 length: 14 amino acids. Trimming left V 0 bases short and J 4 bases short, with 8 bases between. CDR1 SGHDN and CDR2 FVKESK come from the germline V gene. CDR3 in DNA: TGTGCCAGCAGCCAAGATCTTCGCGCAGATACGCAGTATTTT. Its translation: CASSQDLRADTQYF. The complete variable domain, with remaining parts taken from reference TRBV14 and TRBJ2-3, reads EAGVTQFPSHSVIEKGQTVTLRCDPISGHDNLYWYRRVMGKEIKFLLHFVKESKQDESGMPNNRFLAERTGGTYSTLKVQPAELEDSGVYFCASSQDLRADTQYFGPGTRLTVL.

As for this clone: The sample holds other DNA sequences that translate to the same CDR3. CDR3 nucleotide sequence: TGTGCCAGCAGTGCAGGGACTAGCGGGGGCTCCTACGAGCAGTACTTC. This codes for CASSAGTSGGSYEQYF. The chain combines TRBV6-1 with TRBJ2-7; the match to TRBD2 covers 14 bases. The germline V gene has CDR1 MNHNS and CDR2 SASEGT. The CDR3 consists of 16 residues. V dropped 4 bases and J dropped 0; count of bases not matched to a gene: 2.

The J gene is TRBJ2-7, the V gene TRBV5-1; the D is unclear. The germline V and J ends were trimmed by 4 bases and 6 bases, with 14 bases remaining between them. The CDR3 consists of 13 residues. CDR1 is SGHRS and CDR2 is YFSETQ in the germline V gene. The CDR3, as DNA: TGCGCCAGCAGCCGCGGAGAGTCGGGCGAGCAGTACTTC. Protein product: CASSRGESGEQYF.

J is TRBJ1-5 and V is TRBV12-5, with a possible D match to TRBD1 (6 bases). CDR1 and CDR2 from the germline V gene are LGHNT and FRNRAP. Trimming took 0 bases from V and 0 from J, leaving 24 bases between them. The CDR3 spans 21 residues. Here the CDR3 DNA reads TGTGCTAGTGGTTTGGTAAATCGTCCGGGGGCAGATGGATATAGCAATCAGCCCCAGCATTTT. It encodes CASGLVNRPGADGYSNQPQHF.

With respect to this clone: The sample holds other DNA sequences that translate to the same CDR3. J is TRBJ2-7 and V is TRBV6-5, with 8 bases aligning to TRBD1. CDR3 length: 15 residues. Per the germline V gene, CDR1 is MNHEY and CDR2 is SVGAGI. V lost 0 bases and J lost 1; bases outside the gene matches: 2. The CDR3 sequence: CASSYSGTGSYEQYF. DNA for the CDR3: TGTGCCAGCAGTTACTCCGGGACAGGATCCTACGAGCAGTACTTC.

The chain couples TRBV5-1 to TRBJ2-1; 8 positions agree with TRBD1. The junction had 8 bases not matched to a gene; V was cut back by 4 bases and J by 8 bases. The CDR3 is made up of 14 amino acids. The germline CDR1 and CDR2 sequences are SGHRS and YFSETQ. The CDR3 loop reads CASSPRQGRYEQFF. CDR3 DNA sequence: TGCGCCAGCAGCCCCCGACAGGGGAGGTATGAGCAGTTCTTC.

The V gene is TRBV18, the J gene TRBJ2-1; D not resolved. Trimming stripped 0 bases from V and 0 bases from J, with 6 bases between. Germline CDR1 is KGHSH and CDR2 is LQKENI. CDR3 size: 15 residues. CDR3 region: CASSPPGNSYNEQFF. The DNA of the CDR3 is TGTGCCAGCTCACCACCCGGCAACTCCTACAATGAGCAGTTCTTC.

In the case of this clone: Other DNA sequences from this sample encode an identical CDR3 as well. CDR3 residues: CASSLTGPYEQYF. CDR3 DNA sequence: TGTGCCAGCAGCTTAACCGGCCCCTACGAGCAGTACTTC. The chain couples TRBV11-1 to TRBJ2-7; unclear D gene. Trimming shortened V by 2 bases and J by 2 bases, and 7 bases separated the two germline ends. The CDR3 is 13 residues long. Per the germline V gene, CDR1 is SGHAT and CDR2 is FQDESV (reference sequence).